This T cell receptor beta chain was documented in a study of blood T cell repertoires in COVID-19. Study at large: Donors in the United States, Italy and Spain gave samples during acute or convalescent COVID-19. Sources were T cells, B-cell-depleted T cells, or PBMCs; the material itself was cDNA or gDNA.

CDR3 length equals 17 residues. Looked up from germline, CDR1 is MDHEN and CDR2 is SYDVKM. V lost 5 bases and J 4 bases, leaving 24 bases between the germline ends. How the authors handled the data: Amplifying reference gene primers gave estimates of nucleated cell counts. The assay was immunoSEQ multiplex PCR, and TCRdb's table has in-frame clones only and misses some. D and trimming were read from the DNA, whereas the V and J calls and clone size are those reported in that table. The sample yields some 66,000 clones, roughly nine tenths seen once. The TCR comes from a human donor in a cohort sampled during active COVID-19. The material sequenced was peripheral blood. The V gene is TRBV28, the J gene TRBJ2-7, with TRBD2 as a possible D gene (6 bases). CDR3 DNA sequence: TGTGCCAGCAGTACTCGGGTGGGGCCCGGGGAGGAATACGAGCAGTACTTC. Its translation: CASSTRVGPGEEYEQYF.